One T cell receptor (beta chain) is described in this entry. This clonotype has a count of ten or more. What this receptor recognizes is not known. Per-base qualities were not stored, and no clone one base away is much larger. The data were taken from a study of T cells in Graves' hyperthyroidism and ophthalmopathy (dated by TCRdb to about 2019). For context, the study as a whole: Peripheral blood was sampled at the time of initial diagnosis, prior to any treatment. In addition, the study compared T-cell repertoires in thyroid tissue and in blood from roughly six Graves' hyperthyroidism patients. TCR Vbeta CDR3 sequencing of 140 or so peripheral blood samples (approximately 44 ophthalmopathy, 70 to 85 hyperthyroidism and approximately 17 progressor patients) is reported in the paper. To identify distinguishing TCR V-J signatures, a discovery cohort of some 100 patients was used, comprising approximately 40 with Graves' ophthalmopathy and approximately 58 with stable Graves' hyperthyroidism. For training and testing, the 80 to 100 patients in the discovery cohort were randomly divided in a 7:3 ratio. Prospective prediction of ophthalmopathy was tested in an independent validation cohort of fewer than 20 hyperthyroidism patients and 17 patients who later progressed to ophthalmopathy. After blood sampling, hyperthyroidism patients were treated with methimazole at a starting dose of 30 mg daily, and ophthalmopathy patients were treated with high-dose intravenous methylprednisolone. Beyond this particular receptor, the publication reports: Most expanded thyroid clonotypes (frequency above 0.001) were also detected in blood, suggesting blood repertoires may reflect thyroid immune responses. In cross-validation, a model built on a 13 V-J signature told ophthalmopathy apart from stable hyperthyroidism with less than 90% sensitivity and roughly 81% specificity, and in testing the same model reached 80%/75%. In validation, the model predicted progression to ophthalmopathy with roughly 66% sensitivity and about 73% specificity, a median of 6.5 months before onset. Sample size was not statistically predetermined, and blinding of investigators to group allocation was not performed.

Hyperthyroidism patients were aged 18 to 65 years and newly diagnosed, with disease duration of less than 2 months. The study excluded patients with uncontrolled infections, other autoimmune diseases, pregnancy or lactation. Diagnoses were established on the basis of clinical symptoms, serum thyroxine and TRAb, thyroid ultrasound, and orbital computed tomography. Blood from progressor patients was collected at the time of first diagnosis with hyperthyroidism, before any ophthalmopathy symptoms had appeared. Ficoll-Paque density gradient centrifugation was used to isolate PBMCs from 8 to 10 ml of fresh peripheral blood. Progressor patients were initially diagnosed with Graves' hyperthyroidism and developed ophthalmopathy during follow-up. Total RNA was extracted using Trizol reagent, and RNA quality was assessed on an Agilent 2100 Bioanalyzer. The TCR beta CDR3 regions were amplified from RNA transcripts. A first-round RT-PCR of the TCR CDR3 used the HTBI primer set with the Qiagen OneStep RT-PCR kit. A second multiplex PCR round built the libraries, followed by size selection and purification. Paired-end sequencing of the libraries was performed with 100 bp reads on an Illumina HiSeq2000. The authors processed their data as follows. SOAPnuke was used to process the raw data, with reads discarded if the reads contained adapters or uncalled bases, had a mean Phred below 15, or lacked an exact constant-primer or identifier match. High-quality paired reads were merged with COPE v1.2.5, and unique nucleotide sequences were defined as clonotypes. MiTCR v1.1 was used to align clonotypes to the IMGT TRBV, TRBD and TRBJ reference segments. Only V-J combinations with frequency above 0.0001, covering approximately 99% of repertoires, were analysed. The TCS score was defined as F50 (clonal expansion) divided by E x V (chaos), with BLOSUM62-based TCRdist calculated between CDR3 peptides within each V-J. Welch's t-statistics and random forest reduced around 520 V-J features to around 14, which were used in a naive Bayes classifier (R e1071). TCRdb passed the public sequencing reads through fastp at Q25 and MiXCR, retaining productive beta sequences. Every entry covers one CDR3 protein and lists the most common genes and DNA from its rows. The V and J calls were determined by TCRdb, not by the authors. This sample has roughly 180,000 distinct CDR3 sequences in its table, and 8% to 9.5% of those were observed once. About 20% of the sample comes from the top ten.

The CDR3 measures 15 amino acids from cysteine to phenylalanine. Only the CDR3 portion is preserved as DNA: 45 bases, with reading frame beginning at the first base. Looking up the germline V gene (reference sequence) yields CDR1 DFQATT and CDR2 SNEGSKA. The germline V and J ends show losses of 3 bases and 4 bases respectively, and no gene match explains 12 bases of the junction. This receptor chain uses TRBV20-1 and TRBJ2-7; TRBD2 fits 7 bases in the junction. This sequence was found in a woman under 30 with Graves' hyperthyroidism that later progressed to Graves' ophthalmopathy. Sequencing was performed on blood. The nucleotides are TGCAGTGCTAGCCCCTCTAGCGGAGAAATTTACGAGCAGTACTTC. This is translated as CSASPSSGEIYEQYF.